This TCR beta chain was recovered during a study of cytomegalovirus exposure and HLA in healthy donors. A multiplex PCR was run with 60 Vbeta primers and 13 Jbeta primers. Measured with immunoSEQ multiplex PCR; TCRdb has only the in-frame clones, and not every one. The repertoire holds around 150,000 clones, around 70% seen once, with roughly 4.5% in the top ten. The specimen sequenced was PBMCs. This TCR derives from a man between 18 and 35 years old in good health and CMV-seropositive.

CDR3 nucleotides: TGTGCCAGCAATAGCGGGGTGGTAAATGAGCAGTTCTTC. Its translation is CASNSGVVNEQFF. The V call is TRBV2, the J call TRBJ2-1, with TRBD2 matching 8 bases. The germline CDR1 and CDR2 sequences are SNHLY and FYNNEI. The CDR3 totals 13 residues. V gave up 7 bases and J gave up 7 bases; unmatched junction bases: 6.